The 31 T cell receptor beta chains in this list originate from one sample, sequenced in a study of T cells in Graves' hyperthyroidism and ophthalmopathy. Amplified TCR beta CDR3 regions came from RNA transcripts. TCR CDR3 underwent first-round RT-PCR with the HTBI primer set. TCRdb redid the calling of the multiplex PCR reads with MiXCR, one entry per CDR3 protein. The sample has about 690,000 distinct CDR3 sequences, 17% seen once. Sequencing was done on a sample of blood. The receptors shown here come from a man aged 50-60 years with Graves' hyperthyroidism.

This clonotype was counted ten times or more. The CDR3, as DNA: TGTGCCATCAGACTAGCGGAGTACAATGAGCAGTTCTTC. Translation: CAIRLAEYNEQFF. The gene calls are TRBV10-3 and TRBJ2-1, with 8 bases lining up with TRBD2. The CDR3 is 13 residues long. The V gene's germline CDR1 is ENHRY and CDR2 SYGVKD. V trimming: 6 bases; J trimming: 4 bases; junction bases outside the gene matches: 2.

This clonotype was counted many times. The chain combines TRBV11-2 with TRBJ2-7; D might be TRBD1 (6 bases). Trimming took off 2 bases at V and 1 base at J, with 9 bases between the two ends. The CDR3 totals 14 residues. The germline CDR1 and CDR2 sequences are SGHAT and FQNNGV. The CDR3 region is CASSLTGQSYEQYF. CDR3 coding DNA: TGTGCCAGCAGCTTAACAGGACAGTCCTACGAGCAGTACTTC.

This clonotype has a handful of counts. V gene TRBV6-2 or TRBV6-3 combines with J gene TRBJ2-2; possible D gene TRBD1, 6 bases. The CDR3 consists of 16 residues. V lost 2 bases, J lost 1 base, and 11 bases lay in between. Looked up from germline, CDR1 is MNHEY and CDR2 is SVGEGT. As DNA, the CDR3 is TGTGCCAGCAGTTACCCCTCGGGACAGAACACCGGGGAGCTGTTTTTT. It codes for CASSYPSGQNTGELFF.

There are many counts of this clonotype. The rearrangement joins TRBV7-2 to TRBJ2-5, with D tentatively TRBD1 (6 bases). Trimming removed 3 bases at V and 5 bases at J, with 13 bases between. Germline V CDR1 and CDR2: SGHTA, FQGNSA. CDR3 size: 14 residues. The CDR3 nucleotides read TGTGCCAGCAGCTTCGCAGGGGTGGGGGAGACCCAGTACTTC. The encoded protein is CASSFAGVGETQYF.

The table lists this clonotype with many counts. The chain has TRBV3-1 and TRBJ1-1; D remains ambiguous. Per the germline V gene, CDR1 is LGHDT and CDR2 is YNNKEL (reference sequence). The germline V and J ends were trimmed by 4 bases and 6 bases, with 15 bases remaining between them. The CDR3 spans 14 residues. CDR3 region: CASSLEQLDAEAFF. The CDR3 region has the DNA TGTGCCAGCAGCCTGGAACAGCTGGACGCTGAAGCTTTCTTT.

This clonotype occurred a few times. The gene calls are TRBV28 and TRBJ2-7; D is undetermined. This CDR3 is built from 12 residues. Germline CDR1 and CDR2: MDHEN and SYDVKM. Trimming took 1 base from V and 6 from J, leaving 7 bases between them. This CDR3 is CASSLFGFEQYF. CDR3 coding DNA: TGTGCCAGCAGTTTATTTGGTTTCGAGCAGTACTTC.

This clonotype was seen at least ten times. This chain joins TRBV5-1 and TRBJ2-3, with TRBD2 identical over 14 bases. CDR3 length: 16 residues. V shed 4 bases and J 3 bases; nucleotides not matched to a gene: 4. Germline CDR1 reads SGHRS; CDR2 reads YFSETQ. The CDR3 DNA is TGCGCCAGCAGCACTGGGACTAGCGGGAGAACAGATACGCAGTATTTT. Its protein product is CASSTGTSGRTDTQYF. Variable domain in full (rest from reference TRBV5-1 and TRBJ2-3): KAGVTQTPRYLIKTRGQQVTLSCSPISGHRSVSWYQQTPGQGLQFLFEYFSETQRNKGNFPGRFSGRQFSNSRSEMNVSTLELGDSALYLCASSTGTSGRTDTQYFGPGTRLTVL.

This sequence joins TRBV10-3 and TRBJ2-7; 10 nucleotides agree with TRBD1. CDR1 ENHRY and CDR2 SYGVKD come from the germline V gene. The junction had 5 bases not matched to a gene; V was cut back by 4 bases and J by 5 bases. CDR3 size: 14 residues. The CDR3 DNA follows: TGTGCCATCAGTGGGACAGGGGGAAGGGACGAGCAGTACTTC. Its translation: CAISGTGGRDEQYF.

This clonotype was seen only a few times. This chain uses TRBV5-1 with TRBJ1-4; TRBD1 might be the D (5 bases). The CDR3 sequence is 15 residues long. Trimming pared 1 base from V and 0 bases from J, leaving 7 bases between. In germline, CDR1 is SGHRS, CDR2 YFSETQ. CDR3 sequence (DNA): TGCGCCAGCAGCTTGCGGGACCCAACTAATGAAAAACTGTTTTTT. This gives the protein CASSLRDPTNEKLFF.

J is TRBJ2-1 and V is TRBV4-1; D not certain. CDR3 length equals 15 residues. V was shortened by 6 bases and J by 9 bases, with 21 bases between the two germline ends. In germline, CDR1 is MGHRA, CDR2 YSYEKL. The CDR3 DNA follows: TGCGCCAGCAGTCTACCGGGTTCGGGTGAGGTTGAGCAGTTCTTC. Residues: CASSLPGSGEVEQFF.

This clonotype was seen repeatedly, ten times or more. The V and J genes are TRBV2 and TRBJ2-7, with 12 bases matching TRBD1. With 5 bases clipped from V and 5 bases from J, the junction kept 4 bases outside the gene matches. From germline, CDR1 is SNHLY and CDR2 FYNNEI. CDR3 length: 14 amino acids. CDR3 residues: CASSRDRGLNEQYF. As DNA, the CDR3 is TGTGCCAGCAGTCGGGACAGGGGGCTGAACGAGCAGTACTTC.

This clonotype was observed at least ten times. The chain carries TRBV28 and TRBJ1-2, with D possibly TRBD1 on 5 matching bases. CDR1 and CDR2 from the germline V gene are MDHEN and SYDVKM. V lost 5 bases and J lost 3, with 16 bases in between. The CDR3 covers 15 residues. This chain's CDR3 is CASSETVGTDYGYTF. Written as DNA, the CDR3 is TGTGCCAGCAGTGAGACAGTCGGCACAGACTATGGCTACACCTTC.

DNA of the CDR3: TGTGCCAGCAGCTTCAATGACGGGGGCGATGAGCAGTTCTTC. Translation: CASSFNDGGDEQFF. This rearrangement joins TRBV11-2 to TRBJ2-1; D tentatively reads TRBD1 or TRBD2 (6 bases each). The CDR3 is made up of 14 amino acids. V gave up 3 bases and J gave up 8 bases, with 14 bases separating them. Germline values: CDR1 SGHAT, CDR2 FQNNGV.

The rearrangement links TRBV5-6 to TRBJ1-2; D unresolved. Germline lookup yields CDR1 SGHDT and CDR2 YYEEEE. The CDR3 loop spans 13 amino acids. V was trimmed by 1 base and J by 5 bases, leaving 9 bases between them. The CDR3 region has the DNA TGTGCCAGCAGCTTGTACGGCACTTATGGCTACACCTTC. As protein: CASSLYGTYGYTF.

This clonotype occurred many times. V gene TRBV7-9 combines with J gene TRBJ2-5; the D gene is possibly TRBD2 (5 bases). This CDR3 has 14 residues. Germline V CDR1 and CDR2: SEHNR, FQNEAQ (reference sequence). The V and J ends lost 0 bases and 5 bases respectively, with 10 bases between them. The CDR3 reads CASSLAGSAETQYF. DNA of the CDR3: TGTGCCAGCAGCTTAGCGGGGAGCGCGGAGACCCAGTACTTC.

The sample holds a few counts of this clonotype. The V call is TRBV29-1, the J call TRBJ2-5, with D tentatively TRBD1 (6 bases). Germline loops: CDR1 SQVTM, CDR2 ANQGSEA. Trimming took 7 bases from V and 0 from J, leaving 12 bases between them. The CDR3 covers 13 residues. CDR3 protein: CSGQQGYQETQYF. DNA of the CDR3: TGCAGCGGTCAGCAGGGGTACCAAGAGACCCAGTACTTC.

The chain joins TRBV27 to TRBJ2-3, with D unresolved. Germline V gives CDR1 MNHEY, CDR2 SMNVEV (reference sequence). This CDR3 is built from 14 residues. Between the trimmed V and J ends, which lost 1 base and 4 bases, there was a span of 9 bases. The CDR3 nucleotides read TGTGCCAGCAGTTTATTCGGAGAGGCAGATACGCAGTATTTT. This sequence encodes CASSLFGEADTQYF.

This clonotype was seen ten or more times. V is TRBV29-1 and J is TRBJ2-5; 10 positions agree with TRBD2. The V gene's germline CDR1 is SQVTM and CDR2 ANQGSEA. V trimming: 4 bases; J trimming: 7 bases; junction bases outside the gene matches: 15. CDR3 length: 16 residues. The CDR3 spells CSVARFGLAEGGTQYF. CDR3 DNA sequence: TGCAGCGTTGCCCGTTTCGGACTAGCGGAAGGGGGGACCCAGTACTTC.

This clonotype was observed a handful of times. The rearrangement joins TRBV3-1 to TRBJ2-3; tentative D call: TRBD2 (5 bases). V lost 3 bases, J lost 6 bases, and 16 bases lay in between. CDR3 size: 15 residues. Germline CDR1 reads LGHDT; CDR2 reads YNNKEL (reference sequence). CDR3 amino acids: CASSHGLHHSDTQYF. The CDR3, as DNA: TGTGCCAGCAGCCACGGACTTCACCACAGCGATACGCAGTATTTT.

This clonotype was picked up a small number of times. The chain joins TRBV28 to TRBJ2-7; D possibly corresponds to TRBD1 (6 bases). Looked up from germline, CDR1 is MDHEN and CDR2 is SYDVKM. Trimming stripped 6 bases from V and 6 bases from J, with 18 bases between. The CDR3 spans 14 residues. CDR3 DNA: TGTGCCAGCAGCTTGGACAGCCCGGCCGGCGAGCAGTACTTC. This gives the protein CASSLDSPAGEQYF.

The chain employs TRBV5-1 and TRBJ2-1, with 10 positions matching TRBD2. The CDR3 loop spans 17 amino acids. Germline V gene lookup returns CDR1 SGHRS and CDR2 YFSETQ. J lost 0 bases, V lost 0 bases, and 3 bases had no gene match. CDR3 amino acids: CASSLELAGISYNEQFF. In DNA, the CDR3 is TGCGCCAGCAGCTTGGAACTAGCGGGGATCTCCTACAATGAGCAGTTCTTC.

This chain links TRBV5-1 with TRBJ2-3; 11 bases are shared with TRBD2. J was trimmed by 2 bases and V by 0 bases; bases with no gene match: 2. The CDR3 is 16 amino acids. Germline V gene sequence: CDR1 SGHRS, CDR2 YFSETQ. The CDR3 coding sequence is TGCGCCAGCAGCTTGGGGGGACTAGCGGCCACAGATACGCAGTATTTT. Translating it yields CASSLGGLAATDTQYF. The entire variable domain, with the rest obtained from reference TRBV5-1 and TRBJ2-3, is as follows: KAGVTQTPRYLIKTRGQQVTLSCSPISGHRSVSWYQQTPGQGLQFLFEYFSETQRNKGNFPGRFSGRQFSNSRSEMNVSTLELGDSALYLCASSLGGLAATDTQYFGPGTRLTVL.

This clonotype was detected many times. The chain recombines TRBV12-3 or TRBV12-4 with TRBJ2-4; the match to TRBD2 covers 8 bases. The length of the CDR3 is 14 residues. V was clipped by 6 bases and J by 7 bases; unmatched bases: 8. The CDR3 spells CASSGRGARNIQYF. CDR3 DNA sequence: TGTGCCAGCAGCGGGCGGGGGGCTAGGAACATTCAGTACTTC.

This clonotype has at least ten counts. The V call is TRBV7-2, the J call TRBJ1-2, with 8 bases identical to TRBD1. The ends lost 1 base at V and 8 bases at J; junction bases unmatched: 6. Per germline, CDR1 SGHTA and CDR2 FQGNSA. The CDR3 is made up of 14 amino acids. CDR3 DNA sequence: TGTGCCAGCAGCTTAGGGACGGACAGGGTCGGCTACACCTTC. It translates to CASSLGTDRVGYTF.

The sample holds many counts of this clonotype. The chain employs TRBV7-2 and TRBJ2-1; 7 nucleotides agree with TRBD1. Trimming removed 2 bases from V and 7 bases from J; junction bases left unmatched: 11. Germline V lookup: CDR1 SGHTA, CDR2 FQGNSA. CDR3 length equals 16 residues. The CDR3 loop is CASSLMGQGVKNEQFF. The DNA for the CDR3 is TGTGCCAGCAGCTTAATGGGGCAGGGGGTAAAAAATGAGCAGTTCTTC. The entire variable domain, with the rest obtained from reference TRBV7-2 and TRBJ2-1, is as follows: GAGVSQSPSNKVTEKGKDVELRCDPISGHTALYWYRQSLGQGLEFLIYFQGNSAPDKSGLPSDRFSAERTGGSVSTLTIQRTQQEDSAVYLCASSLMGQGVKNEQFFGPGTRLTVL.

This clonotype was found a few times. The chain employs TRBV28 and TRBJ1-1; D is perhaps TRBD1 (6 bases). The CDR3 is 13 amino acids. Germline V gives CDR1 MDHEN, CDR2 SYDVKM. Deletions cut 8 bases from V and 2 bases from J, with 12 bases between. The CDR3 sequence is CASLGQFNTEAFF. The CDR3 DNA sequence: TGTGCCAGCCTCGGACAGTTTAACACTGAAGCTTTCTTT.

This clonotype was detected ten times or more. This rearrangement joins TRBV6-1 to TRBJ2-5; TRBD2 agrees at 8 bases. CDR1 and CDR2 from the germline V gene are MNHNS and SASEGT. CDR3 size: 16 residues. The V gene end was trimmed by 5 bases and the J gene end by 5 bases; junction bases not matched to a gene: 13. CDR3 sequence (DNA): TGTGCCAGCAGTCCCGGGACTAGTCGAATTGGGGAGACCCAGTACTTC. This codes for CASSPGTSRIGETQYF.

Note on this clonotype: A read error may be the cause here, since a much bigger clone is one base away. The rearrangement joins TRBV27 to TRBJ2-7; 8 nucleotides align to TRBD1. V lost 4 bases, J lost 3 bases, and 5 bases stayed unmatched. The germline CDR1 and CDR2 sequences are MNHEY and SMNVEV (reference sequence). The CDR3 spans 14 residues. The CDR3 spells CASSSPDRVYEQYF. The DNA of the CDR3 is TGTGCCAGCAGTTCTCCGGACAGGGTCTACGAGCAGTACTTC.

This clonotype was recorded at least ten times. The J gene is TRBJ2-7, the V gene TRBV12-3 or TRBV12-4; no reliable D call. The CDR3 spans 13 residues. Trimming shortened V by 6 bases and J by 2 bases, and 11 bases separated the two germline ends. As DNA, the CDR3 is TGTGCCAGCAGCCCCCCATTAACCTACGAGCAGTACTTC. Its translation is CASSPPLTYEQYF.

This clonotype came up many times. The chain carries TRBV6-1 and TRBJ2-7; D is undetermined. Germline CDR1 MNHNS, CDR2 SASEGT. The CDR3 runs 12 residues. Trimming stripped 5 bases from V and 7 bases from J, with 12 bases between. The CDR3 nucleotides are TGTGCCAGCAGTAGGAACCAAGGGGAGCAGTACTTC. This translates into CASSRNQGEQYF.

A remark on this clonotype: This may arise from a read error, as a much more abundant clone is one base away. The rearrangement uses TRBV3-1 and TRBJ2-3; D uncertain. Trimming removed 4 bases at V and 4 bases at J, with 15 bases between. The CDR3 runs 15 residues. Germline V CDR1 and CDR2: LGHDT, YNNKEL (reference sequence). The CDR3, as DNA: TGTGCCAGCAGCCTAGCCCAGAGAGGCGCAGATACGCAGTATTTT. Amino acid sequence: CASSLAQRGADTQYF.